This T cell receptor beta chain was obtained from a study of T cells after yellow fever vaccination (dated by TCRdb to about 2019). About the study as a whole: Libraries from fractions with low cell numbers were prepared with the SMART-Seq v4 Ultra Low Input RNA kit. Bulk TCR alpha and beta repertoires were sequenced longitudinally to track T-cell clones before and after primary and booster YFV17D yellow fever vaccination. Two healthy male donors, one aged 18 to 29 and one aged 30 to 39 years, made up the cohort. Blood samples were taken at several timepoints before and after primary and secondary immunization, and bulk PBMC replicates and cell subsets were isolated.

From the cysteine up to the phenylalanine, the CDR3 has a length of 14 residues. The retained sequence is limited to the CDR3, 42 bases, with the frame set at the first base. CDR1 and CDR2 are drawn from the germline V gene: SGHTA, FQGNSA. V loses 7 bases at its end and J loses 0 bases; junction bases beyond the gene matches: 4. This clonotype was picked up a small number of times. Its antigen has not been determined. No much larger clone exists at a distance of one base, and base qualities are not known. Interpreted using the paper, the treatment or condition label stands for: live attenuated yellow fever vaccine strain. PBMCs were isolated from peripheral blood using a standard Ficoll-Paque protocol. Dynabeads CD4 and CD8 positive selection kits were used to isolate the CD4 and CD8 T-cell fractions. TriZol was used to extract RNA from bulk PBMCs, CD4 and CD8 fractions, and dextramer-positive and dextramer-negative fractions.

The investigation overall reported the following: Compared with the primary T-cell response, the secondary T-cell response was faster but weaker, reaching its peak on day 5 rather than on day 15. After the booster, most of the clones that had expanded following primary vaccination were detected again (roughly 96% of CD4 and roughly 90% of CD8), which suggests that memory was broadly maintained. Because only a couple of donors were included in the study, the extent to which the findings can be generalized is limited. A small share of clonotypes occurred in both CD4 and CD8 compartments, likely arising from convergent recombination. Computational filtering was required because FACS-sorted repertoires could contain abundant contaminating clonotypes from the bulk population.

TCR cDNA was synthesized by 5'RACE template switching, which introduced a universal primer site and unique molecular identifiers. Priming of cDNA synthesis was performed from both the TCR alpha and TCR beta constant segments. Libraries were amplified in two PCR steps, with sample barcodes and sequencing adapters added in the second step. Sequencing of libraries was done on Illumina HiSeq 2500 (2x100 bp) or NovaSeq (2x150 bp). In the authors' own workflow: MIGEC was used to demultiplex reads and collapse the reads into UMI consensus sequences, and MiXCR was used for V(D)J alignment. Vaccine-responding clonotypes were identified with edgeR using replicate PBMC samples, with FDR below 0.01 and a log2 fold change above 5 up to day 15 being required. Each bulk clonotype received a CD4 or CD8 identity based on whether the sequenced CD4 or CD8 repertoire contained that clonotype at higher abundance. The public reads were reanalyzed by TCRdb: fastp trimming at Q25, MiXCR alignment, in-frame beta chains only. All rows with the same CDR3 protein become a single entry with the most common DNA and genes. TCRdb's processing, not the authors' own work, is the source of the V and J calls. Recorded for this sample are about 210,000 distinct CDR3 sequences; less than 7.5% of them occurred a single time. 0.85% to 1.2% of the sample goes to the ten largest clones.

This TCR came from a man aged 30-40 years who received the YFV17D yellow fever vaccine. The chain joins TRBV7-2 to TRBJ1-2, with TRBD1 identical over 8 junction bases. The source was CD4+ T cells sorted from PBMCs, collected on the day of the yellow fever booster vaccination. The CDR3: CASKGTGANYGYTF. The bases read TGTGCCAGCAAAGGGACAGGAGCTAACTATGGCTACACCTTC.